The clone carrying this T cell receptor beta chain was counted many times. This sample is part of a study of T cell repertoires in cytomegalovirus infection. Across the whole study: CMV infection plus the matching HLA type was flagged by public TCR beta signatures.

TCRdb itself ran the reads through MiXCR, one entry per CDR3 protein. The data contain 500,000 to 600,000 distinct CDR3 sequences, 16% of them singletons. The CDR3 contains 15 residues. Trimming removed 3 bases at V and 0 bases at J, with 9 bases between. Germline V CDR1 and CDR2: MNHEY, SMNVEV (reference sequence). This sequence originates from a human donor in good health (CMV status not recorded). Some clones in this sample may be carry-over from other donors' samples. The sequenced sample consisted of CD8+ T cells from PBMCs. The chain employs TRBV27 and TRBJ1-5; perhaps TRBD1 as D (5 bases). The CDR3 sequence is CASSFGGHSNQPQHF. The CDR3 DNA reads as TGTGCCAGCAGTTTCGGGGGTCATAGCAATCAGCCCCAGCATTTT.